The source of this T cell receptor (beta chain) is a study of T cells after yellow fever vaccination. General study points: A large majority of primary-vaccination clones showed up again after the booster (approximately 96% CD4, approximately 90% CD8).

The germline V and J ends were trimmed by 0 bases and 1 base, with 11 bases remaining between them. There are 16 residues in the CDR3. CDR1 and CDR2 from the germline V gene are SGHTA and FQGTGA. TCRdb re-derived calls from the 5' RACE reads in MiXCR, one entry per CDR3 protein. The repertoire holds 100,000 to 150,000 distinct CDR3 sequences, with approximately 8.4% as singletons. As concerns this clonotype: Antigen: not known.

The source is a man aged 18 to 30 who received the YFV17D yellow fever vaccine. This sample comprised CD8+ T cells sorted from PBMCs, obtained on the day of the yellow fever booster vaccination. The chain is built from TRBV7-3 and TRBJ2-3, with TRBD1 as a possible D gene (6 bases). The chain's CDR3 is CASSLTGGMGTDTQYF. The DNA of the CDR3 is TGTGCCAGCAGCTTAACAGGGGGTATGGGCACAGATACGCAGTATTTT.